The 17 T cell receptor beta chains given below trace back to one sample, sequenced in a study of tumor-infiltrating lymphocytes in primary liver carcinoma. A primer matching the constant region was used to make TCR beta cDNA from 450 to 500 ng of total RNA. Generation of the TCR beta libraries relied on three nested multiplex PCR rounds using slightly modified ARM-PCR. PCR rounds one and two used TRBV1-TRBV30 forward primers with a C-beta reverse primer for 10 cycles each. From the multiplex PCR reads, TCRdb called clonotypes with MiXCR, one entry per CDR3 protein. The sample lists approximately 330,000 distinct CDR3 sequences, almost 65% occurring once. Germline DNA was also extracted, and blood RNA derived from unsorted whole blood. The sequenced sample was peripheral blood. The receptors come from a middle-aged man with primary liver carcinoma and hepatitis B virus infection.

For this clonotype: At one end the junction does not follow the germline gene, possibly because of a read error. This rearrangement joins TRBV6-1 to TRBJ1-5; TRBD1 might be the D (5 bases). The CDR3 has 16 amino acids. Germline CDR1 is MNHNS and CDR2 is SASEGT. The CDR3 DNA is TGTGCCAGCAGGGGAATGTTGGGGACTGGCAATCAACCCCAGCATTTT. It codes for CASRGMLGTGNQPQHF.

At least ten counts were recorded for this clonotype. The chain links TRBV6-5 to TRBJ2-2; perhaps TRBD2 as D (5 bases). Germline V gene data show CDR1 as MNHEY and CDR2 as SVGAGI. This CDR3 spans 14 amino acids. With 6 bases removed from V and 5 bases from J, the gap between germline ends came to 13 bases. In DNA form, the CDR3 reads TGTGCCAGCAGCCCCCTCCCGGGGACCGGGGAGCTGTTTTTT. It yields the protein CASSPLPGTGELFF.

In the case of this clonotype: At one end, the junction sequence differs from germline, possibly due to a read error. This chain uses TRBV13 with TRBJ2-2; 14 positions match TRBD2. The germline CDR1 and CDR2 sequences are PRHDT and FYEKMQ (reference sequence). The CDR3 has 17 amino acids. The CDR3 spells CAISPGLAGENTGELFF. CDR3 in DNA: TGTGCCATCAGCCCGGGACTAGCGGGAGAGAACACCGGGGAGCTGTTTTTT.

As concerns this clonotype: A read error is likely, as this CDR3 ends without the conserved phenylalanine or tryptophan. The chain combines TRBV6-2 or TRBV6-3 with TRBJ1-1, with unresolved D. V lost 4 bases and J 2 bases, leaving 8 bases between the germline ends. Germline V gene sequence: CDR1 MNHEY, CDR2 SVGEGT. This CDR3 region has 13 residues. The CDR3 DNA reads as TGTGCCAGCAGTTTCTCCGCAAACACTGAAGCTTTCCTT. Translation: CASSFSANTEAFL.

The chain links TRBV11-2 to TRBJ2-1; TRBD1 agrees at 7 bases. The CDR3 is 16 residues long. V shed 2 bases, J shed 11 bases, and the junction held 15 bases outside the gene matches. Germline CDR1 reads SGHAT; CDR2 reads FQNNGV. The CDR3 region is CASSLNAGGFWNKQFF. The DNA of the CDR3 is TGTGCCAGCAGCTTAAATGCAGGGGGATTCTGGAATAAGCAGTTCTTC.

This clonotype was found many times. V and J are TRBV6-6 and TRBJ2-1; possible D gene TRBD1, 6 bases. Germline loops: CDR1 MNHNY, CDR2 SVGAGI (reference sequence). V was pared by 2 bases and J by 4 bases, with 15 bases between. The CDR3 covers 16 residues. The CDR3 loop is CASSYKGTGPYNEQFF. In DNA form, the CDR3 reads TGTGCCAGCAGTTACAAAGGAACAGGGCCTTACAATGAGCAGTTCTTC.

As for this clonotype: A much larger clone sits a single nucleotide away, making a read error possible. The chain couples TRBV6-6 to TRBJ2-6; D unresolved. Trimming removed 8 bases from V and 2 bases from J, with 13 bases in between. Per the germline V gene, CDR1 is MNHNY and CDR2 is SVGAGI (reference sequence). CDR3 size: 15 residues. CDR3 in amino acids: CASGDLLAGANVLTF. CDR3 DNA: TGTGCCAGCGGAGACCTGCTGGCTGGGGCCAACGTCCTGACTTTC.

The sample holds many counts of this clonotype. The chain joins TRBV12-3 or TRBV12-4 to TRBJ2-4, with a tentative D call TRBD2 (5 bases). Trimming shortened V by 5 bases and J by 7 bases, and 15 bases separated the two germline ends. The CDR3 sequence is 14 residues long. CDR3 sequence (DNA): TGTGCCAGCAGTGCGGACTGGCAGGTTAACATTCAGTACTTC. This codes for CASSADWQVNIQYF.

This clonotype has more than one count but fewer than ten. CDR3: CASSLSPQETQYF. CDR3 sequence (DNA): TGTGCCAGCAGCTTGAGCCCGCAGGAGACCCAGTACTTC. The genes are TRBV5-4 and TRBJ2-5; D call uncertain. CDR1 SGHNT and CDR2 YYREEE come from the germline V gene (reference sequence). The CDR3 length is 13 residues. V lost 1 base to trimming and J lost 5 bases, with 9 bases between them. Using reference TRBV5-4 and TRBJ2-5 for the parts outside the CDR3, the full variable domain is ETGVTQSPTHLIKTRGQQVTLRCSSQSGHNTVSWYQQALGQGPQFIFQYYREEENGRGNFPPRFSGLQFPNYSSELNVNALELDDSALYLCASSLSPQETQYFGPGTRLLVL.

As regards this clonotype: Given a much more abundant clone one base away, this may be a read error. The CDR3: CASSPRAVGVRIQPQHF. CDR3 coding DNA: TGTGCCAGCAGTCCTAGGGCCGTAGGGGTCCGCATTCAGCCCCAGCATTTT. The genes are TRBV6-5 and TRBJ1-5; D is possibly TRBD1 (5 bases). V lost 5 bases, J lost 6 bases, and 23 bases lay in between. Per the germline V gene, CDR1 is MNHEY and CDR2 is SVGAGI. The CDR3 contains 17 residues.

This chain links TRBV11-1 with TRBJ1-1, with 10 bases that match TRBD1. The junction had 13 bases not matched to a gene; V was cut back by 10 bases and J by 8 bases. This CDR3 contains 14 residues. Germline CDR1 and CDR2: SGHAT and FQDESV (reference sequence). The CDR3: CANTPTGGFTEAFF. In DNA, the CDR3 is TGTGCCAACACCCCGACAGGGGGCTTCACAGAAGCTTTCTTT.

This clonotype has ten or more counts. V is TRBV6-1 and J is TRBJ2-7; D could derive from TRBD1 or TRBD2 (5 bases each). Germline loops: CDR1 MNHNS, CDR2 SASEGT. The ends were cut back, 5 bases at V and 0 bases at J, with 11 bases in the middle. This CDR3 is built from 14 residues. The CDR3 coding sequence is TGTGCCAGCAGTCATCCCGGGACCTCCTACGAGCAGTACTTC. It encodes CASSHPGTSYEQYF.

The rearrangement uses TRBV6-2 or TRBV6-3 and TRBJ2-7, with 7 bases identical to TRBD2. The J segment lost 12 bases and the V segment lost 2 bases, leaving 7 bases of the junction unmatched. The CDR3 runs to 12 residues. CDR1 and CDR2 from the germline V gene are MNHEY and SVGEGT. The CDR3 region has the DNA TGTGCCAGCAGTTACGGGCGGGAGAAAAGGTACTTC. Protein sequence: CASSYGREKRYF.

V gene TRBV5-1 combines with J gene TRBJ2-1, with 7 bases identical to TRBD2. The CDR3 totals 13 residues. The germline gives CDR1 SGHRS, CDR2 YFSETQ. V dropped 7 bases and J dropped 6; count of bases not matched to a gene: 7. CDR3 sequence reads: CASGRERSNEQFF. The CDR3 bases are TGCGCCAGCGGGCGGGAGAGGAGCAATGAGCAGTTCTTC.

The rearrangement links TRBV12-3 or TRBV12-4 to TRBJ2-5; 11 bases agree with TRBD2. V was pared by 4 bases and J by 4 bases, with 8 bases of the junction left unmatched. The CDR3 is 16 residues long. CDR3 nucleotide sequence: TGTGCCAGCAGTTCATCACTAGCGGGAGTGAGAGAGACCCAGTACTTC. Amino acids: CASSSSLAGVRETQYF.

The V call is TRBV24-1, the J call TRBJ1-5; no firm D call. Germline loops: CDR1 KGHDR, CDR2 SFDVKD. The V end lost 3 bases, the J end lost 5 bases, and 4 bases lay between the germline ends. The CDR3 contains 12 residues. CDR3 loop: CATSDADQPQHF. DNA for the CDR3: TGTGCCACCAGTGATGCCGATCAGCCCCAGCATTTT.

The rearrangement joins TRBV11-2 to TRBJ2-3; D perhaps matches TRBD2 (5 bases). The length of the CDR3 is 16 residues. Germline CDR1 is SGHAT and CDR2 is FQNNGV. This CDR3 is CAGRYTRERSTDTQYF. The CDR3 region has the DNA TGTGCTGGCAGATACACCCGAGAGCGGAGCACAGATACGCAGTATTTT.